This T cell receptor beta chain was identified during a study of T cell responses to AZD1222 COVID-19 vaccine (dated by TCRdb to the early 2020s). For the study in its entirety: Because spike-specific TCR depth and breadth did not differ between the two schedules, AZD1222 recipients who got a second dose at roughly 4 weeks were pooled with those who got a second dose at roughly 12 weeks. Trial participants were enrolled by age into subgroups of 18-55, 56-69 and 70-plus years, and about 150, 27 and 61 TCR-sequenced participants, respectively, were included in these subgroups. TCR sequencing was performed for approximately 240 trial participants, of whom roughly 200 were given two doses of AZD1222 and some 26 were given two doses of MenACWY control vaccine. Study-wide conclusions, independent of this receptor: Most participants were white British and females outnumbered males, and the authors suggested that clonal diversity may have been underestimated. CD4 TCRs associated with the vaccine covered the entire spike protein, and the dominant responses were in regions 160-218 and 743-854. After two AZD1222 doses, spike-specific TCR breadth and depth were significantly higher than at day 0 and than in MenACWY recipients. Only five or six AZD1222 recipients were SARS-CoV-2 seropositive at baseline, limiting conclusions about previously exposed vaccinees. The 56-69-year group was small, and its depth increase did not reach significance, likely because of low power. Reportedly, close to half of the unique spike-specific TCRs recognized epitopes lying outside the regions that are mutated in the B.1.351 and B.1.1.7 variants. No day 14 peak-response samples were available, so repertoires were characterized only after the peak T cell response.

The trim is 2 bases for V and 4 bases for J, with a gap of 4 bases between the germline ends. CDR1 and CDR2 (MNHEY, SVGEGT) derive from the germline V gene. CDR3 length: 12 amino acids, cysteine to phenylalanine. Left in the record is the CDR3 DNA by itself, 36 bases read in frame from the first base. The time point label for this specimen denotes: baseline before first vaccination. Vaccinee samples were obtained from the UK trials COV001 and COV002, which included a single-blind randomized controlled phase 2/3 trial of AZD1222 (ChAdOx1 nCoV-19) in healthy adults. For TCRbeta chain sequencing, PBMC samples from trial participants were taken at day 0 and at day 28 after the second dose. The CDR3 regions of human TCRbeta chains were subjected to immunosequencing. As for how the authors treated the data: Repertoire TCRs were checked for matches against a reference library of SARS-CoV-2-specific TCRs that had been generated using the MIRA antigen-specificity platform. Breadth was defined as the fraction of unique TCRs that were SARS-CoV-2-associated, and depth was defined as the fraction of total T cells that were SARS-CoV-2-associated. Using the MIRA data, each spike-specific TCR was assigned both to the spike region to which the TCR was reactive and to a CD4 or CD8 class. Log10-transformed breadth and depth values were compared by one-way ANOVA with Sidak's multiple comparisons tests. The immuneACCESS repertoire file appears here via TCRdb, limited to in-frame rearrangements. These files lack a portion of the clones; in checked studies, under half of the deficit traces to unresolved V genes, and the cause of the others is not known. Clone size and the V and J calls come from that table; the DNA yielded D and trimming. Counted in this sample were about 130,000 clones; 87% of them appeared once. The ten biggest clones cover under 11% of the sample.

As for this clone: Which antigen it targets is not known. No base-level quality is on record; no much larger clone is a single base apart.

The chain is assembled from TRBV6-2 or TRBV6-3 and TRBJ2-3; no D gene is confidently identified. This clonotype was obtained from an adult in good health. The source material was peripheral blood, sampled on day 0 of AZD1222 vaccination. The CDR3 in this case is CASSYRADTQYF. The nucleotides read TGTGCCAGCAGTTACAGGGCAGATACGCAGTATTTT.